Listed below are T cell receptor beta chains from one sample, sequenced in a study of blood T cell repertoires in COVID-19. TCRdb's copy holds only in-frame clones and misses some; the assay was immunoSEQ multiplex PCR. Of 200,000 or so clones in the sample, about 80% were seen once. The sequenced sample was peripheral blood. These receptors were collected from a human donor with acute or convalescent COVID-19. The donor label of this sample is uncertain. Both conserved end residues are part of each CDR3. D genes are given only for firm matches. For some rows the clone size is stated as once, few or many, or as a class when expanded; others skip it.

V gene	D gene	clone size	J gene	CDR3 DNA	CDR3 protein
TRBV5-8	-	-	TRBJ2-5	TGTGCCAGCAGTCGGACAGACAAGACCCAGTACTTC	CASSRTDKTQYF
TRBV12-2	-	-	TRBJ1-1	TGTGCAAGTTGGACAGGGCGGTGTGGCACTGAAGCTTTCTTT	CASWTGRCGTEAFF
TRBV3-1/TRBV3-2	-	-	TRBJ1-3	TGTGCCAGCAGCCAAGATTTAGTGGGCAGGGGTGGAAACACCATATATTTT	CASSQDLVGRGGNTIYF
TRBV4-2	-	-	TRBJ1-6	TGTGCCAGCAGCCAAGATCAGCCGGGAGCCTATAATTCACCCCTCCACTTT	CASSQDQPGAYNSPLHF
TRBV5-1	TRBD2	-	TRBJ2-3	TGCGCCAGCAGCTCGACTAGCGGTCGGCTGGATACGCAGTATTTT	CASSSTSGRLDTQYF
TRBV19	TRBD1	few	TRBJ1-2	TGTGCCAGTAGTCCCGAGACAGGGGGCTATGGCTACACCTTC	CASSPETGGYGYTF
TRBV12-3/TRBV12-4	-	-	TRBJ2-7	TGTGCCAGCAGTTTTTTGGGGGCCGAGCAGTACTTC	CASSFLGAEQYF
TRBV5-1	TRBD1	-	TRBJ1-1	TGCGCCAGCAGCTTGGCCCGGACAGGGAGTACTGAAGCTTTCTTT	CASSLARTGSTEAFF
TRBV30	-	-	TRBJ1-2	TGTGCCTGGAGTCGGGGACACCTCGATGGCTACACCTTC	CAWSRGHLDGYTF
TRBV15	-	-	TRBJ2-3	TGTGCCACCAGCAGAACCACCCAGGCCCTTAGCACAGATACGCAGTATTTT	CATSRTTQALSTDTQYF
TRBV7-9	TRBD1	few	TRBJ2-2	TGTGCCAGCAGGCCTTACAGGGGGCGCACCGGGGAGCTGTTTTTT	CASRPYRGRTGELFF
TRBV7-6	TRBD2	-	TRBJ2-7	TGTGCCAGCAGCTCCCCTAGCGGGAGGGCGACCTACGAGCAGTACTTC	CASSSPSGRATYEQYF
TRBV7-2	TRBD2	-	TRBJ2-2	TGTGCCAGCAGCAAAACTAGCGGGAGTGTGACCGGGGAGCTGTTTTTT	CASSKTSGSVTGELFF
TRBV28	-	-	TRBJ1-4	TGTGCCAGCAGCGGGGGTGGTACTAATGAAAAACTGTTTTTT	CASSGGGTNEKLFF
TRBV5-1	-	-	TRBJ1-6	TGCGCCAGCAGCCCACACGGCAGCTCAGGTTCACCCCTCCACTTT	CASSPHGSSGSPLHF
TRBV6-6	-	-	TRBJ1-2	TGTGCCAGCAGTCCCCAAAGCAACTATGGCTACACCTTC	CASSPQSNYGYTF
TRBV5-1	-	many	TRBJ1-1	TGCGCCAGCTCCCTTGCGGGGCAGGGTGACACTGAAGCTTTCTTT	CASSLAGQGDTEAFF
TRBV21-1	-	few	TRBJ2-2	TGTGCCAGCCATCCCGGGACTCCGAGCACCGGGGAGCTGTTTTTT	CASHPGTPSTGELFF
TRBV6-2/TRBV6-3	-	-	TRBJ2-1	TGTGCCAGCAGTTACCGGGCAGGGGCGGTCTACAATGAGCAGTTCTTC	CASSYRAGAVYNEQFF
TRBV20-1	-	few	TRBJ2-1	TGCAGTGCTAGCCAGTACAATGAGCAGTTCTTC	CSASQYNEQFF
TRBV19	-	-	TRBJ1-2	TGTGCCAGTAGTATAGAACTTTCCTATGGCTACACCTTC	CASSIELSYGYTF
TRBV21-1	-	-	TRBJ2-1	TGTGCCAGCAGCAAAGCCGATAAGACACCCTCCTCCTACAATGAGCAGTTCTTC	CASSKADKTPSSYNEQFF
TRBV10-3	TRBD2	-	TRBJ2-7	TGTGCCATCAGTGAGACTAGCGGGTTCAACGAGCAGTACTTC	CAISETSGFNEQYF
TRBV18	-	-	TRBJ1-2	TGTGCCAGCTCACCCCCGGGAGGGGCCTATGGCTACACCTTC	CASSPPGGAYGYTF
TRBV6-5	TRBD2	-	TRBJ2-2	TGTGCCGGAGGGCGGGAGAGCAACACCGGGGAGCTGTTTTTT	CAGGRESNTGELFF
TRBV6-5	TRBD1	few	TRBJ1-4	TGTGCCAGCAGCTCGACAGGGCTTGGTGAAAAACTGTTTTTT	CASSSTGLGEKLFF
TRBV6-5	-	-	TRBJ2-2	TGTGCCAGCAGATTTCGACAGATCGGGGAGCTGTTTTTT	CASRFRQIGELFF
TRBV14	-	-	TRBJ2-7	TGTGCCAGCAGCCACTTCCACGAGCAGTACTTC	CASSHFHEQYF
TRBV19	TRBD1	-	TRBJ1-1	TGTGCCAGTAGTATCGGGGCAGGGGGGTTGACTGAAGCTTTCTTT	CASSIGAGGLTEAFF
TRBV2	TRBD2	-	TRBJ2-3	TGTGCCACCCGAACCGGGGGGGCTGCAGATACGCAGTATTTT	CATRTGGAADTQYF
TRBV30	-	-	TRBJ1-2	TGTGCCTGGTCGGGAGGGACCTATGGCTACACCTTC	CAWSGGTYGYTF
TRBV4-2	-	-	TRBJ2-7	TGTGCCAGCAGCCAAGGGGTTCAGGGCCACGAGCAGTACTTC	CASSQGVQGHEQYF
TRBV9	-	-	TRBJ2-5	TGTGCCAGCAGCCTTGAGGGCCGGGGGCAAGAGACCCAGTACTTC	CASSLEGRGQETQYF
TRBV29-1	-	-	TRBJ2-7	TGCAGCGTTGAGAGGCGGACCTCGGGAGAGCAGTACTTC	CSVERRTSGEQYF
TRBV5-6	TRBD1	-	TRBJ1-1	TGTGCCAGCAGCAAGGACAGGGGGCAAGCTTTCTTT	CASSKDRGQAFF
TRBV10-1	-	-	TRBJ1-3	TGCGCCAGCGCTGATGGGAGCTCTGGAAACACCATATATTTT	CASADGSSGNTIYF
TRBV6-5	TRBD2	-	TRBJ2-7	TGTGCCAGCAGTCGGACTAGCGGGAGATCCGAGCAGTACTTC	CASSRTSGRSEQYF
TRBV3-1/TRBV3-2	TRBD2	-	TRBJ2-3	TGTGCCAGCAGCCAAGATGGCCCGGGACTAGCGGGAGGATTAGATACGCAGTATTTT	CASSQDGPGLAGGLDTQYF
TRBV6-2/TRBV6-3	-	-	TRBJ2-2	TGTGCCAGCAGTTACCTCGACAGGACGGCCGGGGAGCTGTTTTTT	CASSYLDRTAGELFF
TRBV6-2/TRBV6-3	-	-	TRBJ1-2	TGTGCCAGCAGTTTGTCCATCCTTATCAGGGGCTACACCTTC	CASSLSILIRGYTF
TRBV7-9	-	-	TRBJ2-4	TGTGCCAGCAGCTCTGGACTGGAAAACATTCAGTACTTC	CASSSGLENIQYF
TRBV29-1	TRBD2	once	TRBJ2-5	TGCAGCGCAGCAAAGGGACTAGCGGGAACAGAGACCCAGTACTTC	CSAAKGLAGTETQYF
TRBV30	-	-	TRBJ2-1	TGTGCCTGGAGTGTACGGGTATGGGATGAGCAGTTCTTC	CAWSVRVWDEQFF
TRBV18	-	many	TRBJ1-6	TGTGCCAGCTCACCGACTGTGACGAATTCACCCCTCCACTTT	CASSPTVTNSPLHF
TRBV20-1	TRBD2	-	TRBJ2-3	TGCAGTGCTCCTAGCGGCGATACGCAGTATTTT	CSAPSGDTQYF
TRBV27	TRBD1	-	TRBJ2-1	TGTGCCAGCAGAACCACAGGGGGCAATGAGCAGTTCTTC	CASRTTGGNEQFF
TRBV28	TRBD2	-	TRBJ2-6	TGTGCCAGCAGTTTATTAAGCGGGGTGGGGTCTGGGGCCAACGTCCTGACTTTC	CASSLLSGVGSGANVLTF
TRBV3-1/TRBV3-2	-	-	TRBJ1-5	TGTGCCAGCAGCTCCCAAAATCAGCCCCAGCATTTT	CASSSQNQPQHF